Following are 17 T cell receptor beta chains from one sample sequenced in a study of blood T cells in healthy people across ages. A J-beta primer mix and a sample-barcoded 5' primer were used in a second PCR of about 6 to 12 cycles. TCRdb re-analysed the 5' RACE reads in MiXCR, keeping a single row per CDR3 protein. The sample consists of about 680,000 distinct CDR3 sequences, over 45% of them appearing once. Material: blood. These receptors all come from a woman aged 55-70 years in good health.

The gene calls are TRBV7-8 and TRBJ2-5, with D possibly matching TRBD2 (5 bases). V dropped 6 bases and J dropped 4 bases, with 24 bases sitting between them. Germline V gives CDR1 SGHVS, CDR2 FQNEAQ. This CDR3 region has 17 residues. CDR3 sequence reads: CASRPGEMVWLAETQYF. DNA for the CDR3: TGTGCCAGCAGACCCGGGGAGATGGTATGGCTCGCAGAGACCCAGTACTTC.

The chain carries TRBV5-4 and TRBJ2-5; 8 bases fit TRBD1. The tail of the sequence fits TRBJ2-7 better, so the J call may be wrong. The CDR3 is 13 residues long. Germline lookup yields CDR1 SGHNT and CDR2 YYREEE (reference sequence). CDR3 amino acids: CASSPDRDYEQYF. The DNA for the CDR3 is TGTGCCAGCAGCCCGGACAGGGATTACGAGCAGTACTTC.

This clonotype was seen more than once but under ten times. The chain links TRBV5-1 to TRBJ2-5, with D uncertain. CDR3 length: 14 amino acids. Germline V gene sequence: CDR1 SGHRS, CDR2 YFSETQ. Trimming took 0 bases from V and 5 from J, leaving 11 bases between them. In DNA form, the CDR3 reads TGCGCCAGCAGCTTGGGGGTTAGTTCGGAGACCCAGTACTTC. Translating gives CASSLGVSSETQYF.

CDR3 nucleotide sequence: TGCAGCGTTGAAGGTCTGGCGGAGGGGGCAGATACGCAGTATTTT. It yields the protein CSVEGLAEGADTQYF. The chain couples TRBV29-1 to TRBJ2-3; D assignment may be TRBD1 or TRBD2 (6 bases each). CDR1 is SQVTM and CDR2 is ANQGSEA in the germline V gene. The V end was cut by 1 base, the J end by 4 bases, with 15 bases between. The CDR3 runs to 15 residues.

The genes are TRBV20-1 and TRBJ2-2; D might be TRBD1 (8 bases). Germline V CDR1 and CDR2: DFQATT, SNEGSKA (reference sequence). The CDR3 spans 16 residues. Trimming stripped 2 bases from V and 2 bases from J, with 15 bases between. The CDR3 DNA reads TGCAGTGCTAGAAGAAACAGGGGGGGAAACACCGGGGAGCTGTTTTTT. The encoded protein is CSARRNRGGNTGELFF.

The chain combines TRBV9 with TRBJ2-3; D ambiguous. V lost 0 bases to trimming and J lost 2 bases, with 1 base between them. CDR1 SGDLS and CDR2 YYNGEE come from the germline V gene. CDR3 length: 12 amino acids. CDR3 sequence (DNA): TGTGCCAGCAGCGTAGTCACAGATACGCAGTATTTT. Its protein product is CASSVVTDTQYF.

The rearrangement joins TRBV27 to TRBJ1-6, with TRBD1 identical over 9 bases. Trimming cost V 10 bases and J 7 bases; bases outside gene matches: 8. The CDR3 runs to 14 residues. The germline gives CDR1 MNHEY, CDR2 SMNVEV (reference sequence). CDR3 in amino acids: CAIRDRADNSPLHF. The CDR3 region has the DNA TGTGCCATCAGGGACAGGGCGGACAATTCACCCCTCCACTTT.

The chain uses TRBV7-6 and TRBJ2-1; TRBD2 aligns across 7 bases. Germline loops: CDR1 SGHVS, CDR2 FNYEAQ. This CDR3 has 17 residues. V dropped 0 bases and J dropped 2; count of bases not matched to a gene: 7. The chain's CDR3 is CASSLASGSGAYNEQFF. CDR3 coding DNA: TGTGCCAGCAGCTTAGCGTCGGGGAGCGGGGCCTACAATGAGCAGTTCTTC.

The rearrangement joins TRBV20-1 to TRBJ1-6; D is undetermined. V gave up 3 bases and J gave up 7 bases, with 10 bases separating them. The CDR3 consists of 13 residues. In germline, CDR1 is DFQATT, CDR2 SNEGSKA (reference sequence). The CDR3 loop is CSASAGRNSPLHF. The CDR3 DNA is TGCAGTGCTAGCGCAGGTCGCAATTCACCCCTCCACTTT.

This clonotype showed up just a few times. The V gene is TRBV20-1, the J gene TRBJ2-4; no definite D call. Germline lookup yields CDR1 DFQATT and CDR2 SNEGSKA (reference sequence). This CDR3 has 15 residues. V was shortened by 1 base and J by 0 bases, with 10 bases between the two germline ends. CDR3 residues: CSARVERIAKNIQYF. DNA for the CDR3: TGCAGTGCTAGAGTCGAACGTATAGCCAAAAACATTCAGTACTTC.

The chain uses TRBV29-1 and TRBJ1-2, with a tentative D call TRBD1 (5 bases). The V gene lost 4 bases and the J gene lost 3 bases, with 15 bases spanning the gap. Germline values: CDR1 SQVTM, CDR2 ANQGSEA. The CDR3 contains 14 residues. CDR3 nucleotides: TGCAGCGTTGTGCTGGGTTTAGGGGACTATGGCTACACCTTC. This gives the protein CSVVLGLGDYGYTF.

The CDR3, as DNA: TGTGCCAGCAGCACCCGGGGGGTATCCACCTACGAGCAGTACTTC. It specifies CASSTRGVSTYEQYF. The V call is TRBV7-8, the J call TRBJ2-7, with TRBD2 matching over 7 bases. CDR3 size: 15 residues. The J segment lost 2 bases and the V segment lost 5 bases, leaving 9 bases of the junction unmatched. Per germline, CDR1 SGHVS and CDR2 FQNEAQ.

V and J are TRBV10-3 and TRBJ1-2; D perhaps matches TRBD1 (6 bases). The germline V and J ends were trimmed by 10 bases and 8 bases, with 17 bases remaining between them. The CDR3 runs 12 residues. CDR1 ENHRY and CDR2 SYGVKD come from the germline V gene. CDR3 sequence: CATRGAGDGYTF. The CDR3 coding sequence is TGTGCCACCAGGGGTGCAGGGGACGGCTACACCTTC.

V is TRBV7-2 and J is TRBJ2-7; weak D call: TRBD1 (7 bases). The V end was cut by 1 base, the J end by 6 bases, with 13 bases between. Per the germline V gene, CDR1 is SGHTA and CDR2 is FQGNSA. The CDR3 spans 14 residues. The CDR3 loop is CASSLGGRGAEQYF. In DNA form, the CDR3 reads TGTGCCAGCAGCTTAGGGGGCAGGGGGGCCGAGCAGTACTTC.

This clonotype showed up many times. V gene TRBV7-2 combines with J gene TRBJ2-3, with D unclear. CDR3 length: 14 amino acids. Trimming shortened V by 4 bases and J by 2 bases, and 10 bases separated the two germline ends. CDR1 is SGHTA, CDR2 FQGNSA, per germline. The CDR3 spells CASSWDGSTDTQYF. Written as DNA, the CDR3 is TGTGCCAGCAGCTGGGATGGATCCACAGATACGCAGTATTTT.

This clonotype was found a few times. V gene TRBV3-1 combines with J gene TRBJ2-1; D could derive from TRBD1 or TRBD2 (5 bases each). Germline assignment: CDR1 LGHDT and CDR2 YNNKEL (reference sequence). V was trimmed by 1 base and J by 8 bases, leaving 6 bases between them. The CDR3 runs 12 residues. CDR3 region: CASSQGGYEQFF. CDR3 nucleotides: TGTGCCAGCAGCCAAGGGGGGTATGAGCAGTTCTTC.

This clonotype was recorded a few times. The chain employs TRBV24-1 and TRBJ2-5; possibly TRBD1 for D (7 bases). The CDR3 runs to 17 residues. Germline CDR1 and CDR2: KGHDR and SFDVKD. Deletions cut 3 bases from V and 4 bases from J, with 20 bases between. This CDR3 reads CATSDPRGTDGRETQYF. The DNA of the CDR3 is TGTGCCACCAGTGATCCTCGCGGGACAGACGGGCGAGAGACCCAGTACTTC.